This passage covers 13 T cell receptor beta chains from one sample sequenced in a study of shared clonotypes between healthy human individuals. The data were produced by immunoSEQ multiplex PCR, yet TCRdb's version contains in-frame clones alone and is incomplete. The sample shows 2 million to 2.5 million clones, 93% of them seen only once. Input material: naive CD4+ T cells from PBMCs. The subset denotes: CD45RA+ positively selected. Source of these receptors: a man between 18 and 35 years old in good health. Some clones in this sample may be carry-over from other donors' samples.

The J gene is TRBJ2-1, the V gene TRBV9; D may be TRBD1 (6 bases). This CDR3 comprises 13 residues. Trimming pared 3 bases from V and 5 bases from J, leaving 9 bases between. Germline V gene lookup returns CDR1 SGDLS and CDR2 YYNGEE. The CDR3 bases are TGTGCCAGCAGCGAGAGACAGGACAATGAGCAGTTCTTC. Encoded protein: CASSERQDNEQFF.

In DNA form, the CDR3 reads TGTGCCAGCAGTTTAGCGGGAGGGCAGACAGATACGCAGTATTTT. The encoded protein is CASSLAGGQTDTQYF. The chain uses TRBV28 and TRBJ2-3; 9 nucleotides match TRBD2. Germline V lookup: CDR1 MDHEN, CDR2 SYDVKM. The CDR3 is 15 amino acids. V dropped 2 bases and J dropped 3; count of bases not matched to a gene: 3.

V gene TRBV7-8 combines with J gene TRBJ2-7; the match to TRBD2 covers 8 bases. This CDR3 region has 16 residues. V was pared by 7 bases and J by 6 bases, with 17 bases of the junction left unmatched. Germline-derived CDR1 and CDR2 are SGHVS and FQNEAQ. CDR3 bases: TGTGCCAGCATCCTTAGCGGGGCGGGAGGCCACGGCGAGCAGTACTTC. Residues: CASILSGAGGHGEQYF.

This clone was found a few times. The chain combines TRBV30 with TRBJ1-1; D not certain. This CDR3 is built from 12 residues. Per the germline V gene, CDR1 is GTSNPN and CDR2 is SVGIG (reference sequence). V lost 1 base and J 1 base, leaving 4 bases between the germline ends. CDR3 coding DNA: TGTGCCTGGAGTGATAGGAACACTGAAGCTTTCTTT. Translation: CAWSDRNTEAFF.

The CDR3 DNA follows: TGTGCCAGCAGCTTAAGTGGGGATTCACCCCTCCACTTT. Its translation: CASSLSGDSPLHF. The V call is TRBV7-9, the J call TRBJ1-6; no clear D. CDR3 length equals 13 residues. Germline CDR1 SEHNR, CDR2 FQNEAQ (reference sequence). V gave up 2 bases and J gave up 8 bases, with 7 bases separating them.

This rearrangement joins TRBV10-3 to TRBJ2-5; no clear D. The CDR3 consists of 13 residues. Germline V gene lookup returns CDR1 ENHRY and CDR2 SYGVKD. V was trimmed by 3 bases and J by 5 bases, leaving 10 bases between them. Here the CDR3 reads CAISDQRRETQYF. CDR3 nucleotides: TGTGCCATCAGTGATCAAAGAAGGGAGACCCAGTACTTC.

The chain is built from TRBV7-8 and TRBJ2-3; unclear D gene. Trimming pared 5 bases from V and 4 bases from J, leaving 13 bases between. Germline V gene sequence: CDR1 SGHVS, CDR2 FQNEAQ. This CDR3 has 14 amino acids. This CDR3 reads CASSPQHGPDTQYF. In nucleotides, the CDR3 is TGTGCCAGCAGCCCCCAACATGGTCCAGATACGCAGTATTTT.

J is TRBJ1-2 and V is TRBV19, with 7 bases lining up with TRBD1. Germline V gene sequence: CDR1 LNHDA, CDR2 SQIVND (reference sequence). V dropped 5 bases and J dropped 3; count of bases not matched to a gene: 9. The CDR3 runs to 15 residues. The DNA of the CDR3 is TGTGCCAGTAGTGTCGGCACAGGGGCGGACTATGGCTACACCTTC. It is translated as CASSVGTGADYGYTF.

This chain uses TRBV9 with TRBJ2-3; D is perhaps TRBD1 (6 bases). The CDR3 has 16 amino acids. V was clipped by 5 bases and J by 11 bases, with 27 bases between them. Germline lookup yields CDR1 SGDLS and CDR2 YYNGEE. The CDR3 DNA follows: TGTGCCAGCAGTGGGACCGGGACAACCGGGATGAGGGAGCAGTATTTT. Translating gives CASSGTGTTGMREQYF.

The chain joins TRBV5-1 to TRBJ2-7; a weak D match, TRBD1 (5 bases). Germline CDR1 and CDR2: SGHRS and YFSETQ. The CDR3 totals 14 residues. The V gene lost 1 base and the J gene lost 0 bases, with 8 bases spanning the gap. As DNA, the CDR3 is TGCGCCAGCAGCTTGATTACAGGCTCCTACGAGCAGTACTTC. It translates to CASSLITGSYEQYF.

This chain links TRBV7-9 with TRBJ2-3, with 7 bases matching TRBD2. J lost 1 base, V lost 5 bases, and 6 bases had no gene match. This CDR3 is 15 amino acids long. CDR1 is SEHNR and CDR2 is FQNEAQ in the germline V gene (reference sequence). The CDR3 loop is CASSPSGMGTDTQYF. CDR3 DNA sequence: TGTGCCAGCAGCCCTAGCGGTATGGGCACAGATACGCAGTATTTT.

CDR3 DNA: TGTGCCAGCAGTGAAGCCCGCAGGTTTAATAGCAATCAGCCCCAGCATTTT. Its translation is CASSEARRFNSNQPQHF. V usage is TRBV2 and J usage is TRBJ1-5, with D hard to call. The CDR3 loop spans 17 amino acids. Trimming took off 0 bases at V and 0 bases at J, with 12 bases between the two ends. Per the germline V gene, CDR1 is SNHLY and CDR2 is FYNNEI.

This rearrangement joins TRBV4-2 to TRBJ1-5; 8 nucleotides line up with TRBD1. V trimming: 1 base; J trimming: 5 bases; junction bases outside the gene matches: 13. CDR1 and CDR2 from the germline V gene are LGHNA and YNFKEQ. This CDR3 is built from 18 residues. This CDR3 reads CASSQVPGQGAPDQPQHF. CDR3 coding DNA: TGTGCCAGCAGCCAAGTTCCAGGACAGGGCGCGCCGGATCAGCCCCAGCATTTT.